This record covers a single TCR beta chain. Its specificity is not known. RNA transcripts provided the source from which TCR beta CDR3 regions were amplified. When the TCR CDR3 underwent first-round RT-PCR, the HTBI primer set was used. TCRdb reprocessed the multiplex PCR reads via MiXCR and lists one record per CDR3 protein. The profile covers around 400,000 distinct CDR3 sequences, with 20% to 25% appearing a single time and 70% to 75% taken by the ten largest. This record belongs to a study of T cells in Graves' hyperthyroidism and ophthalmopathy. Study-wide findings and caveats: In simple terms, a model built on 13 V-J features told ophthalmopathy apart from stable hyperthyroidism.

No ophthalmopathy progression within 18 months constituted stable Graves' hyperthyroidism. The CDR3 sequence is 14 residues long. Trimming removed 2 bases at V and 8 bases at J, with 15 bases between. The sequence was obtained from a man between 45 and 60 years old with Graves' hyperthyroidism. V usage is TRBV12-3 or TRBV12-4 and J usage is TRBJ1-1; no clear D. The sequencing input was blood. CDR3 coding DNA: TGTGCCAGCAGTTTATGGCAGGCCCAAAAAGAAGCTTTCTTT. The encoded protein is CASSLWQAQKEAFF.